This T cell receptor (beta chain) was identified during a study of a mutant IDH1 vaccine in newly diagnosed glioma. Study context: Vaccinations were initiated 4-6 weeks following radiotherapy alone, or were given together with temozolomide cycles. Former treatment meant radiotherapy, temozolomide, or both; the majority had gotten both.

Time point defined: week 11, during vaccination. Doses comprised 300 ug of mutant IDH1 20-mer peptide each, plus topical imiquimod. There were new WHO grade 3 or 4 astrocytomas in the donors, and these were IDH1-mutant and ATRX-lost. A note on this clone: Its antigen is as yet unknown.

The study, taken as a whole, reports: Vaccine-induced immune responses were detected in 93.3% of patients.

Method: immunoSEQ multiplex PCR; TCRdb's copy keeps in-frame clones and lacks some. This sample has 50,000 to 65,000 clones; roughly 80% occur once, and the top ten carry roughly 9%. With V trimmed by 3 bases and J by 6 bases, 9 bases remained unmatched. This CDR3 has 16 amino acids. Germline values: CDR1 KGHSH, CDR2 LQKENI. Sequencing used PBMCs, obtained from a glioma patient whose treatment included an IDH1 peptide vaccine. The origin of this receptor is a woman aged 50 to 60 with glioma. This chain connects TRBV18 to TRBJ2-2; 8 bases agree with TRBD1. The CDR3 DNA sequence: TGTGCCAGCTCACCGTATCTGACAGGGGAATCCGGGGAGCTGTTTTTT. It encodes CASSPYLTGESGELFF. Full variable domain (rest looked up from reference TRBV18 and TRBJ2-2): NAGVMQNPRHLVRRRGQEARLRCSPMKGHSHVYWYRQLPEEGLKFMVYLQKENIIDESGMPKERFSAEFPKEGPSILRIQQVVRGDSAAYFCASSPYLTGESGELFFGEGSRLTVL.